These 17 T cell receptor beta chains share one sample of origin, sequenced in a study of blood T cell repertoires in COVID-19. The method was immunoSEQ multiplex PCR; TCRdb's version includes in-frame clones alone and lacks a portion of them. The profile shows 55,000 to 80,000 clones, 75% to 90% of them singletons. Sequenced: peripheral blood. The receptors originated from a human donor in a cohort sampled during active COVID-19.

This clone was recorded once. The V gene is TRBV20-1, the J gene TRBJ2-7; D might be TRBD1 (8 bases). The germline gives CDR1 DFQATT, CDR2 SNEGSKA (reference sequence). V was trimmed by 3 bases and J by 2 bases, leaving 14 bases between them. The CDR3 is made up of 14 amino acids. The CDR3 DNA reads TGCAGTGCTAGTCGACAGGGGAGGGCCTACGAGCAGTACTTC. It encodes CSASRQGRAYEQYF.

DNA of the CDR3: TGTGCCAGCAGCGGACTCCGCCAATACACCGGGGAGCTGTTTTTT. The encoded protein is CASSGLRQYTGELFF. The V call is TRBV9, the J call TRBJ2-2; D is undetermined. This CDR3 region has 15 residues. V lost 3 bases to trimming and J lost 3 bases, with 12 bases between them. Germline V lookup: CDR1 SGDLS, CDR2 YYNGEE.

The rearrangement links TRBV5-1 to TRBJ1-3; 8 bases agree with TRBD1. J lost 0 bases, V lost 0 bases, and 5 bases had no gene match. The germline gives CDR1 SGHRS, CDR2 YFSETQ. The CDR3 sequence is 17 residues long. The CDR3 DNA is TGCGCCAGCAGCTTGGGAGGACAGGGCTCCTCTGGAAACACCATATATTTT. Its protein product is CASSLGGQGSSGNTIYF.

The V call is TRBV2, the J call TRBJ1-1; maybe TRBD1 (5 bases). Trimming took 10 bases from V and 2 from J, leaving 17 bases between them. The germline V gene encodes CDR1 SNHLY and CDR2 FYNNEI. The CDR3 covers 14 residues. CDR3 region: CANRGTIINTEAFF. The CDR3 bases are TGTGCCAACCGCGGGACGATTATTAACACTGAAGCTTTCTTT.

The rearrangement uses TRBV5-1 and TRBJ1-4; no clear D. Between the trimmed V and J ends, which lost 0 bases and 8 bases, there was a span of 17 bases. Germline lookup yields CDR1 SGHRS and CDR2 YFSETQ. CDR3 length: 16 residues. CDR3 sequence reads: CASSLGVFGRGEKLFF. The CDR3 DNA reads TGCGCCAGCAGCTTGGGAGTCTTTGGAAGAGGGGAAAAACTGTTTTTT.

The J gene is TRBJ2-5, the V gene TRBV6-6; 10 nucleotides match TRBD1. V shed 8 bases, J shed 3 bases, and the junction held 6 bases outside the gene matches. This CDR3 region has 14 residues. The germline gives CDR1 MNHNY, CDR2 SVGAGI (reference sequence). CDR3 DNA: TGTGCCAGCGGACAGGGGGGGTTAGAAGAGACCCAGTACTTC. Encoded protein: CASGQGGLEETQYF.

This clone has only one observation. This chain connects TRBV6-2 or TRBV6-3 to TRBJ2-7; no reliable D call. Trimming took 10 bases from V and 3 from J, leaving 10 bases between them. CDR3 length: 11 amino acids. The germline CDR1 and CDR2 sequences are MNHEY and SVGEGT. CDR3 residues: CAISILYEQYV. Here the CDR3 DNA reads TGTGCCATCAGCATCCTCTACGAGCAGTACGTC.

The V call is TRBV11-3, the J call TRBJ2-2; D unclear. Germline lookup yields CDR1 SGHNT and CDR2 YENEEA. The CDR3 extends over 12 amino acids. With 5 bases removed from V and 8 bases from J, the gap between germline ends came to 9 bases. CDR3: CASSGHLGELFF. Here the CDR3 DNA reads TGTGCCAGCAGCGGGCACTTAGGGGAGCTGTTTTTT.

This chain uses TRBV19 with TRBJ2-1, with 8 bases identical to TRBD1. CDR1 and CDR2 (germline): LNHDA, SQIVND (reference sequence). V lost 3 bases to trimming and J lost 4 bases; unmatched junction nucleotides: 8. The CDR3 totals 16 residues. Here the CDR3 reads CASSMGPGQAYNEQFF. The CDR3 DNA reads TGTGCCAGTAGTATGGGTCCGGGACAGGCATACAATGAGCAGTTCTTC.

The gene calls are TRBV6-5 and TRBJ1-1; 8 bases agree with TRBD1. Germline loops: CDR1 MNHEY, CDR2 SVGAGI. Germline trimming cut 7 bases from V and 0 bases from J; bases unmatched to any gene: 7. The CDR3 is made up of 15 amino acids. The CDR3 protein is CASTRTGLMNTEAFF. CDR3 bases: TGTGCCAGCACCCGGACAGGGTTAATGAACACTGAAGCTTTCTTT.

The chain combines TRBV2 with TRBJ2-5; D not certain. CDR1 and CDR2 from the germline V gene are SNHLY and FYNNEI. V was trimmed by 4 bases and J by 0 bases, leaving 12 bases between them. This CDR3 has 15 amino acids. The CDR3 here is CASSAARSHQETQYF. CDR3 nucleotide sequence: TGTGCCAGCAGTGCCGCCCGGTCCCACCAAGAGACCCAGTACTTC.

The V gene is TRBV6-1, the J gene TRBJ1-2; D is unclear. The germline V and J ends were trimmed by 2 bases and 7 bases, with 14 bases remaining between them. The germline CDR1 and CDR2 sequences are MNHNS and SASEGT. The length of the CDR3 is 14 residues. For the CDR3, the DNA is TGTGCCAGCAGTGAACGAGGGCGGTGGGGTGGCTACACCTTC. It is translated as CASSERGRWGGYTF.

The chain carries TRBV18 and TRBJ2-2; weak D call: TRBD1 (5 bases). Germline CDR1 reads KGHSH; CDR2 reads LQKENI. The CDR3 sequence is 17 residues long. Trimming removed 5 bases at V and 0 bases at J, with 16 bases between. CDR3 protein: CASSVLQVISNTGELFF. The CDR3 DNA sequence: TGTGCCAGCTCAGTCCTACAGGTGATATCGAACACCGGGGAGCTGTTTTTT.

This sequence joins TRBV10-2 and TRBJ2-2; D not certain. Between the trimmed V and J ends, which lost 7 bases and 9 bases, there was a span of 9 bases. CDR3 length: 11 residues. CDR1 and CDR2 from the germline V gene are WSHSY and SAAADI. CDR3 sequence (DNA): TGCGCCAGCAAAGAGGAACGGGAGCTGTTTTTT. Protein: CASKEERELFF.

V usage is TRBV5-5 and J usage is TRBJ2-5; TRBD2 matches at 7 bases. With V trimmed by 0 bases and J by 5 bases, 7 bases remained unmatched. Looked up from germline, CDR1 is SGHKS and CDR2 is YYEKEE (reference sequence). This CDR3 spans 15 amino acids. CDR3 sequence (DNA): TGTGCCAGCAGCTTGGGCTGGGGAGGGGATGAGACCCAGTACTTC. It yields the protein CASSLGWGGDETQYF.

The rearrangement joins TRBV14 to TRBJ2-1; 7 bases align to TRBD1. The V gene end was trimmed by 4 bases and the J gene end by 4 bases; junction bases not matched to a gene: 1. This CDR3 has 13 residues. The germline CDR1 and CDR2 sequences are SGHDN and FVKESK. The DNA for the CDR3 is TGTGCCAGCAGCCTACAGGGGTACAATGAGCAGTTCTTC. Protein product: CASSLQGYNEQFF. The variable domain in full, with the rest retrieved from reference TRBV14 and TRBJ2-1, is EAGVTQFPSHSVIEKGQTVTLRCDPISGHDNLYWYRRVMGKEIKFLLHFVKESKQDESGMPNNRFLAERTGGTYSTLKVQPAELEDSGVYFCASSLQGYNEQFFGPGTRLTVL.

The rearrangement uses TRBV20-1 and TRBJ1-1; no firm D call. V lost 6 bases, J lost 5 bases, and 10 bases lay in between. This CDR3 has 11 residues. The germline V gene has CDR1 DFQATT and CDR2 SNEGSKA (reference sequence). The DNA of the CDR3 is TGCAGTGCCGATGACACGACTGAAGCTTTCTTT. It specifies CSADDTTEAFF.